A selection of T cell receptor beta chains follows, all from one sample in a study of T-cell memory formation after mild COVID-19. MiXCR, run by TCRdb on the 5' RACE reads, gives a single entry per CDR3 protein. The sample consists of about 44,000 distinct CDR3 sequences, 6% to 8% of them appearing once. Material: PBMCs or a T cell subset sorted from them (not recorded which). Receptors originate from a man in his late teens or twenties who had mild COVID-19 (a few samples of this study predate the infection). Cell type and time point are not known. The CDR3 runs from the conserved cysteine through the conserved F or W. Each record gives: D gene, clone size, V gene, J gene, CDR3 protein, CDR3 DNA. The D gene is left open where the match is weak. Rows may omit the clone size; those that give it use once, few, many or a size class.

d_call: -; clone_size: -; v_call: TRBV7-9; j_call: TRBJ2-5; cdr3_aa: CASSFGSLRETQYF; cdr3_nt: TGTGCCAGCAGCTTTGGCTCTCTCAGGGAGACCCAGTACTTC
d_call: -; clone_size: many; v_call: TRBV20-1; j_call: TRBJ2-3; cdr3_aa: CSASGDTDTQYF; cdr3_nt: TGCAGTGCGTCGGGGGACACAGATACGCAGTATTTT
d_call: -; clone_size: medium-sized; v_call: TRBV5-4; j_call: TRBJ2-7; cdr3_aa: CASSLIGTEQYF; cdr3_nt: TGTGCCAGCAGCTTGATAGGAACCGAGCAGTACTTC
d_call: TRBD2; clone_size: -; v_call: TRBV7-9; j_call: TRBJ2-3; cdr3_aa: CASSLARSGGVDTQYF; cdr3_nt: TGTGCCAGCAGCTTAGCGCGGAGCGGGGGGGTTGATACGCAGTATTTT
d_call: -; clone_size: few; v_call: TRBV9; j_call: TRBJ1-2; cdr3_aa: CASSVVERSYNYGYTF; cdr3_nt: TGTGCCAGCAGCGTAGTAGAGAGAAGCTATAACTATGGCTACACCTTC
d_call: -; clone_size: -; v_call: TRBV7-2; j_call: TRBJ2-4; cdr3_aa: CASSLVGQGYIQYF; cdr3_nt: TGTGCCAGCAGCTTAGTAGGGCAGGGATACATTCAGTACTTC
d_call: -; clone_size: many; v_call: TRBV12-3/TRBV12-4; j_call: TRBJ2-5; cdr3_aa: CASSFYETQYF; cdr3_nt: TGTGCCAGCAGTTTCTACGAGACCCAGTACTTC
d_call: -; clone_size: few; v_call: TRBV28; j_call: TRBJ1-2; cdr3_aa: CASSREGGGYTF; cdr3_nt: TGTGCCAGCAGCAGGGAGGGAGGTGGCTACACCTTC
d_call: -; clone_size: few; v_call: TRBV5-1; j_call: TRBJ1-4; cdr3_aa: CASSSPRLEKLFF; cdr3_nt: TGCGCCAGCAGCTCCCCGAGGCTTGAAAAACTGTTTTTT
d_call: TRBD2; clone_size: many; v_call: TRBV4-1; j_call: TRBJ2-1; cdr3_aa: CASTSAGGYNEQFF; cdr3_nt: TGCGCCAGCACCTCAGCGGGGGGGTACAATGAGCAGTTCTTC
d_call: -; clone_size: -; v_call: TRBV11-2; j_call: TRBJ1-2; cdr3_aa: CASSSPQGYGYTF; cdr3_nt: TGTGCCAGCAGCTCCCCCCAGGGTTATGGCTACACCTTC
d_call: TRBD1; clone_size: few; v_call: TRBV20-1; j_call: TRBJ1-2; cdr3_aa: CSAQEDGTANYGYTF; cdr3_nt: TGCAGTGCTCAAGAGGATGGGACAGCTAACTATGGCTACACCTTC
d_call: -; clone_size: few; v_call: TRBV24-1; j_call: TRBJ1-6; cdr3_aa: CATSVRDRPYNSPLHF; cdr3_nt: TGTGCCACCAGTGTCCGGGACCGCCCCTATAATTCACCCCTCCACTTT
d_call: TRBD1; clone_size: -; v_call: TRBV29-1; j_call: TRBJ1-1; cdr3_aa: CSVGTDPEAFF; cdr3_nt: TGCAGCGTCGGGACAGACCCTGAAGCTTTCTTT
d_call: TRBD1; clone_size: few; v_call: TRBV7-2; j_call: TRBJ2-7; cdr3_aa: CASSLGTDSYEQYF; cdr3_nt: TGTGCCAGCAGCCTTGGGACAGACTCCTACGAGCAGTACTTC
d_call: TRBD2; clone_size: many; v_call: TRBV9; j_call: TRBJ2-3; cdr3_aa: CASSKGLAGVLDTQYF; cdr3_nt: TGTGCCAGCAGCAAGGGACTAGCGGGGGTCTTGGATACGCAGTATTTT
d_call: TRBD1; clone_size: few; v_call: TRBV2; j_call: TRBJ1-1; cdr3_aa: CASSEQGVEAFF; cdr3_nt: TGTGCCAGCAGTGAACAGGGGGTGGAAGCTTTCTTT
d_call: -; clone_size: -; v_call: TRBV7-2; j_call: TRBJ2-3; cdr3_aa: CASSSEATDTQYF; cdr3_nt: TGTGCCAGCAGCTCAGAGGCCACAGATACGCAGTATTTT
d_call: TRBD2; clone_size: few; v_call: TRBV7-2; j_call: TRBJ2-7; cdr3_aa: CASSFDGTSGSYEQYF; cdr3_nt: TGTGCCAGCAGCTTTGACGGGACTAGCGGGTCCTACGAGCAGTACTTC
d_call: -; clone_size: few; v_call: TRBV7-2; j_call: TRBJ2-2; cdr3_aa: CASSLEGAGELFF; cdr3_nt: TGTGCCAGCAGCTTAGAGGGAGCTGGGGAGCTGTTTTTT
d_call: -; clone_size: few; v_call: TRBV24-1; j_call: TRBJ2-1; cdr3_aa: CATSAGFYNEQFF; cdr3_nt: TGTGCCACCAGTGCGGGATTCTACAATGAGCAGTTCTTC
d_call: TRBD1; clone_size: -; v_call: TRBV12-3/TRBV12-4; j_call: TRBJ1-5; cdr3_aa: CASSLGQGKNQPQHF; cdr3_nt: TGTGCCAGCAGTCTGGGACAGGGGAAGAATCAGCCCCAGCATTTT
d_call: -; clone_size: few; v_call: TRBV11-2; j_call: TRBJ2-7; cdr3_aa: CASSFLYVMGAYEQYF; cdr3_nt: TGTGCCAGCAGCTTCCTATACGTAATGGGAGCCTACGAGCAGTACTTC
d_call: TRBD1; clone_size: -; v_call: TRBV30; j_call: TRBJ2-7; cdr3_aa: CAWKGDREGAYEQYF; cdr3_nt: TGTGCCTGGAAGGGGGACAGGGAGGGGGCCTACGAGCAGTACTTC
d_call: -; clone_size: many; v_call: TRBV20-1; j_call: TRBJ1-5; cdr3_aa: CSAIRQVNQPQHF; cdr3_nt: TGCAGTGCTATTCGACAGGTTAATCAGCCCCAGCATTTT
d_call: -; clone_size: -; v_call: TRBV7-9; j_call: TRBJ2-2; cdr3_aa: CASSPRNTGELFF; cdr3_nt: TGTGCCAGCAGCCCTAGGAACACCGGGGAGCTGTTTTTT
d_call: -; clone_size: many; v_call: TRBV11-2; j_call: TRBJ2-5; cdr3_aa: CASSRSQETQYF; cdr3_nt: TGTGCCAGCAGTCGCAGCCAAGAGACCCAGTACTTC
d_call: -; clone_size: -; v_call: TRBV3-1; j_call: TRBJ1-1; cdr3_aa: CASSQAPPRGTEAFF; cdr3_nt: TGTGCCAGCAGCCAAGCTCCCCCCCGAGGCACTGAAGCTTTCTTT
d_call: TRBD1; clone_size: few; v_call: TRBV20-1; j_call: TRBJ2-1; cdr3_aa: CSAQTGGNYNEQFF; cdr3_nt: TGCAGTGCTCAGACAGGGGGTAACTACAATGAGCAGTTCTTC
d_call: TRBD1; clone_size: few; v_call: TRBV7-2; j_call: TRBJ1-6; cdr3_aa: CASSLEQGAGNSPLHF; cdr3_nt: TGTGCCAGCAGCTTAGAACAGGGGGCTGGTAATTCACCCCTCCACTTT
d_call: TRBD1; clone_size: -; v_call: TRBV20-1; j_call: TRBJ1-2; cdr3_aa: CSALDRGRDGYTF; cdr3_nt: TGCAGTGCCCTGGACAGGGGGCGCGATGGCTACACCTTC
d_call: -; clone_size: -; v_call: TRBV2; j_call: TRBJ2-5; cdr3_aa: CASSEQIQETQYF; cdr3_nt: TGTGCCAGCAGTGAACAGATACAAGAGACCCAGTACTTC
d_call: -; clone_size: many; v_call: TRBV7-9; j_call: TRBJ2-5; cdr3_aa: CASSLQGFGETQYF; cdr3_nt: TGTGCCAGCAGCTTACAGGGTTTTGGGGAGACCCAGTACTTC
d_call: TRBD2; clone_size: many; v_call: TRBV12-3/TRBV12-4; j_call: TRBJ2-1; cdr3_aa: CASRLAGGRTNEQFF; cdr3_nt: TGTGCCAGCAGGCTAGCGGGGGGGCGTACTAATGAGCAGTTCTTC
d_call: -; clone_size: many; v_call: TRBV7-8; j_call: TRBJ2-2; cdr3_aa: CASSSWDIPGELFF; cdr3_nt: TGTGCCAGCAGCTCCTGGGACATTCCCGGGGAGCTGTTTTTT
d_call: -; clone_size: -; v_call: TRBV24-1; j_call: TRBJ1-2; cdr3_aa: CATRSGEGYGYTF; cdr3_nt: TGTGCCACCCGATCAGGGGAAGGCTATGGCTACACCTTC